The text below deals with one TCR beta chain. The entry originates in a study of blood T cell repertoires in COVID-19. Study in general: Donors in the United States, Italy and Spain gave samples during acute or convalescent COVID-19. Sources were T cells, B-cell-depleted T cells, or PBMCs; the material itself was cDNA or gDNA.

In the authors' workflow: The assay estimated nucleated cells by amplifying reference gene primers. Repertoires were generated with immunoSEQ multiplex PCR, while TCRdb's copy carries only in-frame clones and drops some. The V and J calls and clone size are taken from that table; D and trimming were inferred from the DNA. The sample lists under 300,000 clones; approximately 80% were seen once. This CDR3 is 14 amino acids long. J lost 1 base, V lost 3 bases, and 2 bases had no gene match. Germline V gives CDR1 SGHRS, CDR2 YFSETQ. The TCR originated in a young man who had recovered from COVID-19. Sequenced sample: peripheral blood. The rearrangement uses TRBV5-1 and TRBJ2-7, with 9 bases that match TRBD1. The CDR3 sequence is CASSSGTGSYEQYF. In DNA form, the CDR3 reads TGCGCCAGCAGCTCCGGGACAGGGTCCTACGAGCAGTACTTC.